This is a list of T cell receptor beta chains from one sample in a study of T cells in Graves' hyperthyroidism and ophthalmopathy. Using its own MiXCR run on the multiplex PCR reads, TCRdb lists one record per CDR3 protein. The sample yields 530,000 or so distinct CDR3 sequences, roughly 46% seen once. The sequenced sample consisted of peripheral blood or thyroid tissue (not recorded which). These TCRs come from a young woman with Graves' hyperthyroidism. The CDR3 runs from the conserved cysteine through the conserved F or W. The order of the fields is clone size, J gene, V gene, D gene, CDR3 DNA, CDR3 protein. D genes are given only for firm matches. Size is stated for part of the rows, as once, few or many counts, or as a class when the clone is expanded.

>-|TRBJ2-7|TRBV4-1|-
TGCGCCAGCAGCCAAGGGTACCGGGCCAAAATCTACGAGCAGTACTTC
CASSQGYRAKIYEQYF
>many|TRBJ2-3|TRBV7-2|TRBD2
TGTGCCAGCAGCTTAGACCTAGCGGCCCGCACAGATACGCAGTATTTT
CASSLDLAARTDTQYF
>many|TRBJ2-5|TRBV5-1|TRBD1
TGCGCCAGCAGCGTGGCCGGGACAGAAGAGACCCAGTACTTC
CASSVAGTEETQYF
>many|TRBJ1-2|TRBV6-5|-
TGTGCCAGCAGTTACTCTTCCGGGACACCCCTCTATGGCTACACCTTC
CASSYSSGTPLYGYTF
>many|TRBJ1-1|TRBV4-1|-
TGCGCCAGCAGCCAAGAGAGAGGACGGTTGAACACTGAAGCTTTCTTT
CASSQERGRLNTEAFF
>few|TRBJ2-1|TRBV20-1|-
TGCAGTGCTAGCAAGGACTCCTACAATGAGCAGTTCTTC
CSASKDSYNEQFF
>few|TRBJ2-1|TRBV6-6|-
TGTGCCAGCAGTTACTCCTTGGGCGATGAGCAGTTCTTC
CASSYSLGDEQFF
>-|TRBJ1-2|TRBV29-1|-
TGCAGCTTGGACCCCCGTAACTATGGCTACACCTTC
CSLDPRNYGYTF
>many|TRBJ1-5|TRBV6-2/TRBV6-3|TRBD1
TGTGCCAGCAGTCAACGGACAGGGTCGGGCAATCAGCCCCAGCATTTT
CASSQRTGSGNQPQHF
>few|TRBJ2-1|TRBV12-3/TRBV12-4|-
TGTGCCAGCAGCCGCCTCAGGGAGCAGTTCTTC
CASSRLREQFF
>many|TRBJ2-7|TRBV24-1|TRBD1
TGTGCCACCAGTCCCCGGACAGGGTCGGACGAGCAGTACTTC
CATSPRTGSDEQYF
>few|TRBJ2-1|TRBV7-2|-
TGTGCCAGCAGCCAGATATACGAGCAGTTCTTC
CASSQIYEQFF
>many|TRBJ1-6|TRBV6-6|-
TGTGCCACAACTAAGGGGCTCTATAATTCACCCCTCCACTTT
CATTKGLYNSPLHF
>-|TRBJ1-2|TRBV2|-
TGTGCCAGCAGTGAGGCCGCGAACTATGGCTACACCTTC
CASSEAANYGYTF
>many|TRBJ2-5|TRBV24-1|TRBD2
TGTGCCACCAGTGATTCCGGGAATAGCGGGAGGGTCAAAGAGACCCAGTACTTC
CATSDSGNSGRVKETQYF
>many|TRBJ1-3|TRBV12-3/TRBV12-4|-
TGTGCCAGCAGCTACACCGGAAACACCATATATTTT
CASSYTGNTIYF
>-|TRBJ1-6|TRBV12-3/TRBV12-4|-
TGTGCCAGCAGCACGTATACAGGGTCTCGGTCACCCCTCCACTTT
CASSTYTGSRSPLHF
>-|TRBJ2-4|TRBV29-1|TRBD2
TGCAGCGCCACGGGAGGCCAGCGGGAGCTCCCCAAAAACATTCAGTACTTC
CSATGGQRELPKNIQYF
>many|TRBJ1-3|TRBV9|TRBD1
TGTGCCAGCAGTGATAATGACAGGGGGGACACCATATATTTT
CASSDNDRGDTIYF
>-|TRBJ2-5|TRBV20-1|-
TGCAGTGCGAGGGGTGGGGCAGGGAGTCAAGAGACCCAGTACTTC
CSARGGAGSQETQYF
>-|TRBJ1-4|TRBV10-3|-
TGTGCCATCAGAACGGCAGGGTCGAATGAAAAACTGTTTTTT
CAIRTAGSNEKLFF
>-|TRBJ1-6|TRBV19|TRBD1
TGTGCCAGTACGCCGGGACAGGGGGATTCGAATTCACCCCTCCACTTT
CASTPGQGDSNSPLHF
>-|TRBJ1-2|TRBV10-1|-
TGCGCCAGCAGTGCTAGAGGGGTGGATGGCTACACCTTC
CASSARGVDGYTF
>many|TRBJ1-1|TRBV6-5|-
TGTGCCAGCAGTTACTCCACGAGGGCGGCGAACACTGAAGCTTTCTTT
CASSYSTRAANTEAFF
>many|TRBJ1-2|TRBV20-1|TRBD1
TGCAGTGCGATAGCCGGACAGGGCCTTTATGGCTACACCTTC
CSAIAGQGLYGYTF
>many|TRBJ1-2|TRBV5-8|TRBD1
TGTGCCAGCAGCTCGAGGACAGGCCCGCACACCTTC
CASSSRTGPHTF
>many|TRBJ1-2|TRBV6-6|-
TGTGCCAGCAGTTACTCGGGCAGGCCCACCTATGGCTACACCTTC
CASSYSGRPTYGYTF
>-|TRBJ2-1|TRBV24-1|-
TGTGCCACCAGTGACCCGACTGAGGACAATGAGCAGTTCTTC
CATSDPTEDNEQFF
>-|TRBJ1-1|TRBV11-2|-
TGTGCCAGCAGTCGAGGACTAGCGGCGAACACTGAAGCTTTCTTT
CASSRGLAANTEAFF
>-|TRBJ2-1|TRBV7-9|-
TGTGCCAGCAGCTTTGGGGCCCCCCACAATGAGCAGTTCTTC
CASSFGAPHNEQFF
>many|TRBJ2-2|TRBV7-9|-
TGTGCCAGCAGCCATAGCGGAACGAACACCGGGGAGCTGTTTTTT
CASSHSGTNTGELFF
>-|TRBJ2-3|TRBV29-1|-
TGCAGCGCCCGAAAGCGGTCTGGGGCAGATACGCAGTATTTT
CSARKRSGADTQYF
>few|TRBJ1-4|TRBV7-3|-
TGTGCCAGCAGCCCCTCCGGAAAGTTTTTT
CASSPSGKFF
>many|TRBJ2-7|TRBV5-1|-
TGCGCCAGCAGCTTCAGACAGTTCTCCGAGCAGTACTTC
CASSFRQFSEQYF
>-|TRBJ2-5|TRBV3-1|-
TGTGCCAGCAGCCAAGATGGGGGAGATGTAAAGACCCAGTACTTC
CASSQDGGDVKTQYF
>many|TRBJ2-7|TRBV20-1|-
TGCAGTGCTAGAGATCCCGTTTCCTACGAGCAGTACTTC
CSARDPVSYEQYF
>-|TRBJ1-6|TRBV9|-
TGTGCCAGCAGTGAAGTCGGACAGAGTAATTCACCCCTCCACTTT
CASSEVGQSNSPLHF
>-|TRBJ1-2|TRBV19|TRBD1
TGTGCCAGTAGTAACCATGGGACAGGGTTTATCGGTGGCGACACCTTC
CASSNHGTGFIGGDTF